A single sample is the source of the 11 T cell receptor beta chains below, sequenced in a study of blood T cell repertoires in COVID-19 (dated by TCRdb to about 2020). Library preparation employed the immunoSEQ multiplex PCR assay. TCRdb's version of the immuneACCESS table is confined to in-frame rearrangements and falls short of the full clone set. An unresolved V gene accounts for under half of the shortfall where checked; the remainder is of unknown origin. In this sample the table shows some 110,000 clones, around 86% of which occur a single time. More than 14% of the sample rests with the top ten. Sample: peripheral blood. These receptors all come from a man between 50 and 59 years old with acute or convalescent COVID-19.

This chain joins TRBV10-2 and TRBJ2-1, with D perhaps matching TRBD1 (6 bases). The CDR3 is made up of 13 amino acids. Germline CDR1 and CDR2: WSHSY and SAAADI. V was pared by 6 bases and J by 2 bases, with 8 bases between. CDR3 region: CASRDSTYNEQFF. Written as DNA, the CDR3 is TGCGCCAGCAGGGACAGCACCTACAATGAGCAGTTCTTC.

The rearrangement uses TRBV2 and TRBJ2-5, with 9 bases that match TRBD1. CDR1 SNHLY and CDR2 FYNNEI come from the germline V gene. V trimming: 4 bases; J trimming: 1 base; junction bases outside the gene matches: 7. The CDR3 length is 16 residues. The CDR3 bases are TGTGCCAGCAGTGGGACCTTGGGACAGGGCCAAGAGACCCAGTACTTC. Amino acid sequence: CASSGTLGQGQETQYF.

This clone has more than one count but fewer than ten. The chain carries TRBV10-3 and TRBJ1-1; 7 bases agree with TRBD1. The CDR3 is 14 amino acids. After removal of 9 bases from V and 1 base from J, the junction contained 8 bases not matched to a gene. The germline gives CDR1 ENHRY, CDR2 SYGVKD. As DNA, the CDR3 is TGTGCCATTACTCGGGACAGATCGAACACTGAAGCTTTCTTT. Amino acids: CAITRDRSNTEAFF.

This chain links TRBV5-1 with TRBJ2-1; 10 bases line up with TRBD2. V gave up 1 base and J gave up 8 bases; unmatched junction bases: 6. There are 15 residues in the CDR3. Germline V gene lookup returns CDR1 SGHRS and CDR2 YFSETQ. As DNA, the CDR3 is TGCGCCAGCAGCTTGTCGGGACTAGCGATTGATGAGCAGTTCTTC. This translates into CASSLSGLAIDEQFF.

The CDR3 spells CASSSTSGQETQYF. As DNA, the CDR3 is TGTGCCAGCAGTTCAACTAGCGGCCAAGAGACCCAGTACTTC. The rearrangement links TRBV11-2 to TRBJ2-5, with TRBD2 matching over 8 bases. The CDR3 spans 14 residues. Germline lookup yields CDR1 SGHAT and CDR2 FQNNGV. J was trimmed by 1 base and V by 6 bases; bases with no gene match: 4.

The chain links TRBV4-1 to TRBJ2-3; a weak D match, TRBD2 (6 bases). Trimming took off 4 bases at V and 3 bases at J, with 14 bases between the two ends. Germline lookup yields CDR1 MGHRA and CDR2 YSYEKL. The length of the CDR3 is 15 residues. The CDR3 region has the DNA TGCGCCAGCAGCCCGCGGGACTTTAGGACAGATACGCAGTATTTT. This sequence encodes CASSPRDFRTDTQYF.

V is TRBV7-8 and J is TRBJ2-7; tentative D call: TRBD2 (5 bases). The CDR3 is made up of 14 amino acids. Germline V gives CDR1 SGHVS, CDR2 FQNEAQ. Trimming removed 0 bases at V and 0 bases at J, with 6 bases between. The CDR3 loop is CASSLADFSYEQYF. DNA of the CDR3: TGTGCCAGCAGCTTAGCGGACTTCTCCTACGAGCAGTACTTC.

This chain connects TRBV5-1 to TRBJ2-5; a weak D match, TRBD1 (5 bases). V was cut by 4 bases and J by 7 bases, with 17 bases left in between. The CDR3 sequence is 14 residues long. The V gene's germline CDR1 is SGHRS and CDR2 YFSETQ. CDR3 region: CASSADSFPWTQYF. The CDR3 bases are TGCGCCAGCAGCGCAGACAGCTTCCCCTGGACCCAGTACTTC.

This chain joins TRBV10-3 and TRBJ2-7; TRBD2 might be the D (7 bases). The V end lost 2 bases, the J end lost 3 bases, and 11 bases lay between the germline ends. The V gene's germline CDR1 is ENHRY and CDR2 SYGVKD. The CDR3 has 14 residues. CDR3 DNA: TGTGCCATCAGTGAGAGGGGGGGATACTACGAGCAGTACTTC. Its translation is CAISERGGYYEQYF.

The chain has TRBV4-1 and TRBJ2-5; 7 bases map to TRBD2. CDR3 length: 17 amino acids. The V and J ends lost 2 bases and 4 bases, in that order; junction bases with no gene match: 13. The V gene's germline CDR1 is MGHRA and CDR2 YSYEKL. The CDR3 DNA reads TGCGCCAGCAGCCAATACGGGCCCGGGGCGGGAGTAGAGACCCAGTACTTC. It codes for CASSQYGPGAGVETQYF.

CDR3 in amino acids: CASSPGLAGRTGELFF. The CDR3 DNA follows: TGTGCCAGCAGTCCCGGCCTAGCGGGAAGGACCGGGGAGCTGTTTTTT. This chain connects TRBV28 to TRBJ2-2, with TRBD2 identical over 9 bases. The CDR3 extends over 16 amino acids. Germline V gene lookup returns CDR1 MDHEN and CDR2 SYDVKM. V lost 5 bases, J lost 5 bases, and 9 bases stayed unmatched. Complete variable domain (other parts from reference TRBV28 and TRBJ2-2): DVKVTQSSRYLVKRTGEKVFLECVQDMDHENMFWYRQDPGLGLRLIYFSYDVKMKEKGDIPEGYSVSREKKERFSLILESASTNQTSMYLCASSPGLAGRTGELFFGEGSRLTVL.